Below are 17 T cell receptor beta chains sequenced from a single sample in a study of shared clonotypes between healthy human individuals. The data were produced by immunoSEQ multiplex PCR, yet TCRdb's version contains in-frame clones alone and is incomplete. The data show 2 million to 2.5 million clones, more than 90% seen once. The sample comprised naive CD4+ T cells sorted from blood. Subset here: CD45RA+ positively selected. These receptors came from a young man in good health.

This clone was detected only a few times. The chain uses TRBV19 and TRBJ1-6; D is perhaps TRBD1 (5 bases). The germline CDR1 and CDR2 sequences are LNHDA and SQIVND (reference sequence). The CDR3 covers 15 residues. The ends were cut back, 3 bases at V and 7 bases at J, with 13 bases in the middle. The CDR3 loop reads CASSMRDVWNSPLHF. CDR3 nucleotide sequence: TGTGCCAGTAGTATGCGGGACGTCTGGAATTCACCCCTCCACTTT.

The rearrangement links TRBV7-9 to TRBJ1-4, with D unresolved. Germline CDR1 is SEHNR and CDR2 is FQNEAQ (reference sequence). The CDR3 is 15 amino acids. The germline V and J ends were trimmed by 5 bases and 8 bases, with 18 bases remaining between them. The CDR3 sequence: CASSQSAGSEEKLFF. The CDR3 DNA sequence: TGTGCCAGCAGCCAGTCGGCAGGTAGTGAAGAAAAACTGTTTTTT.

The chain joins TRBV7-2 to TRBJ2-5; D unclear. Germline values: CDR1 SGHTA, CDR2 FQGNSA. V lost 6 bases and J 7 bases, leaving 9 bases between the germline ends. This CDR3 spans 11 amino acids. The CDR3: CASRDRVTQYF. The CDR3 bases are TGTGCCAGCAGGGATAGGGTGACCCAGTACTTC.

As regards this clone: Distinct nucleotide sequences in the sample also encode this CDR3. The V and J genes are TRBV5-1 and TRBJ2-7; D unresolved. CDR1 is SGHRS and CDR2 is YFSETQ in the germline V gene. With 2 bases removed from V and 6 bases from J, the gap between germline ends came to 12 bases. The CDR3 has 13 residues. The chain's CDR3 is CASSLAGRSEQYF. The CDR3 DNA reads TGCGCCAGCAGCTTAGCCGGGCGAAGCGAGCAGTACTTC.

The chain recombines TRBV4-1 with TRBJ2-3; D is uncertain. Germline V lookup: CDR1 MGHRA, CDR2 YSYEKL. This CDR3 contains 15 residues. V was pared by 1 base and J by 2 bases, with 10 bases between. Here the CDR3 DNA reads TGCGCCAGCAGCCAAGGAACCGAGACCACAGATACGCAGTATTTT. Its translation: CASSQGTETTDTQYF.

This rearrangement joins TRBV6-1 to TRBJ1-4; maybe TRBD1 (5 bases). From germline, CDR1 is MNHNS and CDR2 SASEGT. The length of the CDR3 is 16 residues. V lost 1 base to trimming and J lost 8 bases, with 17 bases between them. CDR3 sequence reads: CASSEGLGATREKLFF. CDR3 nucleotide sequence: TGTGCCAGCAGTGAAGGCCTCGGGGCGACGCGGGAAAAACTGTTTTTT.

The chain couples TRBV7-9 to TRBJ2-1; 13 nucleotides match TRBD2. Germline values: CDR1 SEHNR, CDR2 FQNEAQ (reference sequence). V was clipped by 4 bases and J by 8 bases; unmatched bases: 8. This CDR3 contains 16 residues. CDR3 sequence: CASSSRLAGGYDEQFF. CDR3 nucleotide sequence: TGTGCCAGCAGCTCTAGACTAGCGGGAGGTTATGATGAGCAGTTCTTC.

Details on this clone: The junction departs from germline at one end; a sequencing error may be responsible. This chain joins TRBV20-1 and TRBJ2-7, with D unclear. The V gene's germline CDR1 is DFQATT and CDR2 SNEGSKA (reference sequence). The CDR3 is 8 residues long. The CDR3 DNA reads as TGCAGTGCTTGGACGGATCGCTTC. Translation gives CSAWTDRF.

The chain combines TRBV19 with TRBJ2-7; D ambiguous. CDR1 and CDR2 from the germline V gene are LNHDA and SQIVND (reference sequence). CDR3 size: 17 residues. Trimming removed 1 base at V and 7 bases at J, with 23 bases between. CDR3 protein: CASSIVSPLGAPVEQYF. In nucleotides, the CDR3 is TGTGCCAGTAGTATAGTTTCCCCCTTGGGCGCGCCAGTTGAGCAGTACTTC. Drawing the rest from reference TRBV19 and TRBJ2-7, the complete variable domain is DGGITQSPKYLFRKEGQNVTLSCEQNLNHDAMYWYRQDPGQGLRLIYYSQIVNDFQKGDIAEGYSVSREKKESFPLTVTSAQKNPTAFYLCASSIVSPLGAPVEQYFGPGTRLTVT.

V is TRBV30 and J is TRBJ2-7, with 9 bases lining up with TRBD1. The ends lost 2 bases at V and 1 base at J; junction bases unmatched: 3. CDR1 and CDR2 from the germline V gene are GTSNPN and SVGIG (reference sequence). The length of the CDR3 is 14 residues. CDR3 nucleotide sequence: TGTGCCTGGAGTCTACAGGGGGCGTCCTACGAGCAGTACTTC. As protein: CAWSLQGASYEQYF.

The chain is built from TRBV5-1 and TRBJ2-3; 15 nucleotides agree with TRBD2. V lost 2 bases, J lost 3 bases, and 7 bases stayed unmatched. The germline gives CDR1 SGHRS, CDR2 YFSETQ. The length of the CDR3 is 18 residues. CDR3 DNA sequence: TGCGCCAGCAGCTTAAGGACTAGCGGGGGGGCCCTGACAGATACGCAGTATTTT. This translates into CASSLRTSGGALTDTQYF. Complete variable domain (other parts from reference TRBV5-1 and TRBJ2-3): KAGVTQTPRYLIKTRGQQVTLSCSPISGHRSVSWYQQTPGQGLQFLFEYFSETQRNKGNFPGRFSGRQFSNSRSEMNVSTLELGDSALYLCASSLRTSGGALTDTQYFGPGTRLTVL.

Of note for this clone: The sample holds other DNA sequences that translate to the same CDR3. V and J are TRBV6-1 and TRBJ1-2, with D possibly matching TRBD1 (6 bases). V dropped 3 bases and J dropped 4 bases, with 12 bases sitting between them. The CDR3 is made up of 14 amino acids. CDR1 is MNHNS, CDR2 SASEGT, per germline. The CDR3 DNA reads TGTGCCAGCAGTGAGAGGGGGGCTAGCTATGGCTACACCTTC. This translates into CASSERGASYGYTF.

This CDR3 is CASSTTGLDTQYF. The CDR3 coding sequence is TGTGCCAGCAGCACAACAGGGTTAGATACGCAGTATTTT. The chain recombines TRBV6-1 with TRBJ2-3; TRBD1 is a possible D gene (6 bases). CDR1 and CDR2 (germline): MNHNS, SASEGT. CDR3 length: 13 residues. The V gene lost 6 bases and the J gene lost 5 bases, with 12 bases spanning the gap.

Comments on this clone: Other DNA sequences in the sample encode the same CDR3. This rearrangement joins TRBV5-1 to TRBJ2-7; D is unresolved. Between the trimmed V and J ends, which lost 0 bases and 1 base, there was a span of 8 bases. CDR1 is SGHRS and CDR2 is YFSETQ in the germline V gene. The CDR3 runs 14 residues. CDR3: CASSLEGLSYEQYF. The CDR3, as DNA: TGCGCCAGCAGCTTGGAGGGCCTGTCCTACGAGCAGTACTTC. Based on the CDR3 plus reference TRBV5-1 and TRBJ2-7, the full variable domain is KAGVTQTPRYLIKTRGQQVTLSCSPISGHRSVSWYQQTPGQGLQFLFEYFSETQRNKGNFPGRFSGRQFSNSRSEMNVSTLELGDSALYLCASSLEGLSYEQYFGPGTRLTVT.

The table lists this clone with a count of one. The sample holds other DNA sequences that translate to the same CDR3. This chain links TRBV5-6 with TRBJ2-2, with TRBD1 matching over 9 bases. Germline CDR1 and CDR2: SGHDT and YYEEEE. The CDR3 runs 14 residues. The V segment lost 4 bases and the J segment 6 bases; nucleotides outside the gene matches: 4. The CDR3 sequence: CASSPRQGAGELFF. In DNA, the CDR3 is TGTGCCAGCAGCCCAAGACAGGGGGCCGGGGAGCTGTTTTTT.

The chain couples TRBV7-2 to TRBJ2-4, with D hard to call. The CDR3 sequence is 13 residues long. V lost 1 base to trimming and J lost 5 bases, with 6 bases between them. Germline CDR1 reads SGHTA; CDR2 reads FQGNSA. CDR3 amino acids: CASSLGRENIQYF. The CDR3 DNA reads TGTGCCAGCAGCTTAGGCCGGGAAAACATTCAGTACTTC.

With respect to this clone: Other nucleotide sequences from this sample produce the same CDR3. The rearrangement joins TRBV6-5 to TRBJ1-1, with D unclear. The germline V and J ends were trimmed by 2 bases and 6 bases, with 10 bases remaining between them. The CDR3 is 13 residues long. CDR1 is MNHEY, CDR2 SVGAGI, per germline. CDR3: CASSYPGGAEAFF. CDR3 coding DNA: TGTGCCAGCAGTTACCCCGGAGGCGCTGAAGCTTTCTTT.